This T cell receptor (beta chain) appears in the sequencing data of a study of graft-versus-host responses after intestinal transplantation. Method: immunoSEQ multiplex PCR; TCRdb's copy keeps in-frame clones and lacks some. The sample carries 120,000 or so clones, 93% recorded once. Of note for this clone: Its cognate antigen is unknown.

This CDR3 has 19 amino acids. The sequence was obtained from a human donor who received an intestinal transplant. The chain carries TRBV21-1 and TRBJ2-7; the table's D gene call, TRBD2, was not cross checked with the DNA. TRBV21-1 has pseudogene status. Sequenced material: unstimulated CD8+ T cells sorted from spleen or lymph node cells, taken before intestinal transplant. This CDR3 reads CASSSRDPGLAGGPGEQYF. The CDR3 DNA follows: TGTGCCAGCAGCTCCCGAGACCCGGGACTAGCGGGAGGGCCGGGGGAGCAGTACTTC.